This TCR beta chain is drawn from a study of Ad26.COV2.S vaccination and SARS-CoV-2 variants. Profiled with immunoSEQ multiplex PCR; TCRdb holds only in-frame clones, not every one. The table shows about 350,000 clones, with about 91% occurring only once. In its sample, this clone was seen once. The same CDR3 can be traced to other DNA sequences in this sample. This CDR3 comprises 12 residues. The V gene's germline CDR1 is SGHDT and CDR2 YYEEEE. V was clipped by 4 bases and J by 4 bases, with 9 bases between them. This specimen was peripheral blood, taken after recovery from COVID-19. This receptor was taken from a human donor who had recovered from COVID-19. This sequence joins TRBV5-6 and TRBJ2-7, with D unclear. The CDR3 bases are TGTGCCAGCAGCCTGGGTCTTTACGAGCAGTACTTC. Translation gives CASSLGLYEQYF. Combining the CDR3 with reference TRBV5-6 and TRBJ2-7 gives the whole variable domain DAGVTQSPTHLIKTRGQQVTLRCSPKSGHDTVSWYQQALGQGPQFIFQYYEEEERQRGNFPDRFSGHQFPNYSSELNVNALLLGDSALYLCASSLGLYEQYFGPGTRLTVT.